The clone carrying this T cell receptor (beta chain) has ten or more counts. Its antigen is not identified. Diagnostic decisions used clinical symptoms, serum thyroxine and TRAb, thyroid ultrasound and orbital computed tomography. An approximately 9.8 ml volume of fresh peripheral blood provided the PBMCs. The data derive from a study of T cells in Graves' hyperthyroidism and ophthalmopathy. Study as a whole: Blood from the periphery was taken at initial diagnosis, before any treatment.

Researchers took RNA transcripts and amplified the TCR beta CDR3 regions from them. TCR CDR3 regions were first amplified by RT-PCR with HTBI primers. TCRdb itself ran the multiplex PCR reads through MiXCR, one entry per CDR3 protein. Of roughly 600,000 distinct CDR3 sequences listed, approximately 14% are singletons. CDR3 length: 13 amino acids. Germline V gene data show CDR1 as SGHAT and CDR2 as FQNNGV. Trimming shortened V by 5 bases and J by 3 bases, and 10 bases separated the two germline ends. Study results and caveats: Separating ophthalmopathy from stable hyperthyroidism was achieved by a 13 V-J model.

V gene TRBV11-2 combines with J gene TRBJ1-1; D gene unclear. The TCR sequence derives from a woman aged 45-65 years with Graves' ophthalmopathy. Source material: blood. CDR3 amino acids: CASSAKIYTEAFF. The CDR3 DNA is TGTGCCAGCAGCGCTAAGATTTACACTGAAGCTTTCTTT.